This T cell receptor beta chain was sequenced during a study of T cells in tumors after PD-1 blockade. The overall study: Patients received pembrolizumab 200 mg every 3 weeks or cemiplimab 350 mg every 2 weeks. On average, tumor samples gave 20,000 to 30,000 TCR templates and about 6,300 unique clonotypes.

Using immunoSEQ multiplex PCR, the repertoire was profiled, and TCRdb retains in-frame clones only, with some absent. The sample lists some 10,000 clones, approximately 70% occurring once. The same primary tumor site was biopsied both before and after PD-1 blockade. From germline, CDR1 is SGHTS and CDR2 YDEGEE. The CDR3 runs 18 residues. Germline trimming cut 2 bases from V and 4 bases from J; bases unmatched to any gene: 18. The rearrangement joins TRBV5-8 to TRBJ2-7, with 7 bases fitting TRBD1. The receptor's source is a human donor with basal cell carcinoma. The sequences come from tumor tissue, collected after anti-PD-1 treatment. CDR3 DNA: TGTGCCAGCAGCTTTATAAAGGGGGCGGGTCCGCTCCGTTACGAGCAGTACTTC. Its translation is CASSFIKGAGPLRYEQYF.